These T cell receptor beta chains were read from a single sample in a study of T cells after yellow fever vaccination. TCRdb redid the calling of the 5' RACE reads with MiXCR, one entry per CDR3 protein. The table lists a few hundred thousand distinct CDR3 sequences, around 6.8% of them singletons. Source: PBMCs, taken around 45 days after the first yellow fever vaccination. Receptor source: a man aged 18 to 35 who received the YFV17D yellow fever vaccine. Both conserved end residues are part of each CDR3.

j_gene: TRBJ2-1; v_gene: TRBV7-2; CDR3aa: CASSGILAEQFF
j_gene: TRBJ2-1; v_gene: TRBV7-6; CDR3aa: CASSSQGAAPYNEQFF
j_gene: TRBJ2-2; v_gene: TRBV14; CDR3aa: CASSSAYPNTGELFF
j_gene: TRBJ1-2; v_gene: TRBV5-1; CDR3aa: CASSPTGERGYTF
j_gene: TRBJ1-1; v_gene: TRBV5-1; CDR3aa: CASSQRQGAGAEAFF
j_gene: TRBJ2-2; v_gene: TRBV5-1; CDR3aa: CASSLGDRVDTGELFF
j_gene: TRBJ2-7; v_gene: TRBV27; CDR3aa: CASSSLLAGGYRDTEQYF
j_gene: TRBJ2-5; v_gene: TRBV7-3; CDR3aa: CASSLGTSGDLQYF
j_gene: TRBJ2-1; v_gene: TRBV6-5; CDR3aa: CASSYIGSGNEQFF
j_gene: TRBJ2-5; v_gene: TRBV11-2; CDR3aa: CASSFGWTDAAGDKTQYF
j_gene: TRBJ2-4; v_gene: TRBV6-2/TRBV6-3; CDR3aa: CASTPVGTEMSNIQYF
j_gene: TRBJ2-1; v_gene: TRBV7-9; CDR3aa: CASTKGGDYNEQFF
j_gene: TRBJ1-1; v_gene: TRBV6-2/TRBV6-3; CDR3aa: CASSQVDTEAFF
j_gene: TRBJ1-5; v_gene: TRBV30; CDR3aa: CACSGTGGQPQHF